Following are 4 T cell receptor beta chains from one sample sequenced in a study of CD8+ T cells in alopecia areata. It was cDNA, reverse transcribed from extracted RNA, that served as the sequencing template. Profiled with immunoSEQ multiplex PCR; TCRdb holds only in-frame clones, not every one. Found here are about 120,000 clones, approximately 49% of them singletons; the top ten hold about 19%. The sample here was CD8+ T cells sorted from blood, taken at week 0. The receptors come from a human donor with alopecia areata.

The chain is built from TRBV7-9 and TRBJ2-5; either TRBD1 or TRBD2 may fit D (5 bases each). Trimming shortened V by 5 bases and J by 5 bases, and 15 bases separated the two germline ends. The length of the CDR3 is 14 residues. Germline V gene lookup returns CDR1 SEHNR and CDR2 FQNEAQ (reference sequence). CDR3 protein: CASSPSRGGETQYF. CDR3 DNA sequence: TGTGCCAGCAGCCCCTCGAGGGGCGGGGAGACCCAGTACTTC.

The CDR3 nucleotides are TGTGCCAGCAGCCGTTCCAGGACAGGGGGGTCTCAGCCCCAGCATTTT. This gives the protein CASSRSRTGGSQPQHF. V and J are TRBV5-6 and TRBJ1-5; 10 bases align to TRBD1. V trimming: 4 bases; J trimming: 6 bases; junction bases outside the gene matches: 10. The CDR3 loop spans 16 amino acids. The germline V gene encodes CDR1 SGHDT and CDR2 YYEEEE. The complete variable domain, with remaining parts taken from reference TRBV5-6 and TRBJ1-5, reads DAGVTQSPTHLIKTRGQQVTLRCSPKSGHDTVSWYQQALGQGPQFIFQYYEEEERQRGNFPDRFSGHQFPNYSSELNVNALLLGDSALYLCASSRSRTGGSQPQHFGDGTRLSIL.

In regard to this clone: The sample has other DNA sequences that encode this CDR3 too. CDR3 sequence reads: CSVGDYEQYF. The CDR3 DNA follows: TGCAGCGTTGGCGACTACGAGCAGTACTTC. The chain is built from TRBV29-1 and TRBJ2-7, with D unresolved. V gave up 4 bases and J gave up 3 bases, with 4 bases separating them. Germline loops: CDR1 SQVTM, CDR2 ANQGSEA. The CDR3 consists of 10 residues.

The table lists this clone with a count of one. The chain recombines TRBV7-6 with TRBJ2-7; 9 nucleotides align to TRBD1. Per germline, CDR1 SGHVS and CDR2 FNYEAQ. V was clipped by 5 bases and J by 1 base; unmatched bases: 6. This CDR3 contains 15 residues. The CDR3 here is CASSPRTGASYEQYF. The CDR3 DNA is TGTGCCAGCAGCCCCCGGACAGGGGCTTCCTACGAGCAGTACTTC. Based on the CDR3 plus reference TRBV7-6 and TRBJ2-7, the full variable domain is GAGVSQSPRYKVTKRGQDVALRCDPISGHVSLYWYRQALGQGPEFLTYFNYEAQQDKSGLPNDRFSAERPEGSISTLTIQRTEQRDSAMYRCASSPRTGASYEQYFGPGTRLTVT.